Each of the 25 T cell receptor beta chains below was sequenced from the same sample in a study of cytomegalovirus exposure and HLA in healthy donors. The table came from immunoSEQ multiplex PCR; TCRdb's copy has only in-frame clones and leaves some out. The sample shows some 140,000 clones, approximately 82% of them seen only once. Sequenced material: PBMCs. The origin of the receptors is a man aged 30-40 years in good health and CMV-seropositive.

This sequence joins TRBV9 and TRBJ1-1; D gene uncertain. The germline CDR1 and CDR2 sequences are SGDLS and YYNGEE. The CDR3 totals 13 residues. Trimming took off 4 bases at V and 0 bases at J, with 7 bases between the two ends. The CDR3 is CASSSVMNTEAFF. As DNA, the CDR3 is TGTGCCAGCAGCTCAGTTATGAACACTGAAGCTTTCTTT.

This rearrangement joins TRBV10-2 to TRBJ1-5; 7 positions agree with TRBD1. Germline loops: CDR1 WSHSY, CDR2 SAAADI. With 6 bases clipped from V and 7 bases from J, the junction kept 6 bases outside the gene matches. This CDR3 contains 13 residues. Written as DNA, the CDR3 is TGCGCCAGCAGCGGACAGGTAGAACAGCCCCAGCATTTT. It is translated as CASSGQVEQPQHF.

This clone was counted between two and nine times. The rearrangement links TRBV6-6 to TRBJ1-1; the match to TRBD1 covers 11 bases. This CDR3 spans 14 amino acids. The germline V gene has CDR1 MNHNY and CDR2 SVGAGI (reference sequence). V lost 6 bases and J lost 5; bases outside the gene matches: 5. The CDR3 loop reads CASRGQGGRTEAFF. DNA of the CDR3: TGTGCCAGCAGGGGACAGGGGGGTAGAACTGAAGCTTTCTTT.

CDR3 protein: CASSYTVTDTQYF. Here the CDR3 DNA reads TGTGCCAGCAGTTACACTGTCACAGATACGCAGTATTTT. The chain carries TRBV6-5 and TRBJ2-3; D is ambiguous. CDR3 length: 13 residues. The germline V gene has CDR1 MNHEY and CDR2 SVGAGI. Trimming stripped 2 bases from V and 2 bases from J, with 5 bases between.

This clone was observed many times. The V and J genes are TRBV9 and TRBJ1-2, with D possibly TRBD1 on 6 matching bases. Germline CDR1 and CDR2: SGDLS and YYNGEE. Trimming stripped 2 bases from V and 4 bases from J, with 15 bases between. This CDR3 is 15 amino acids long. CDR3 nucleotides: TGTGCCAGCAGCGTCGCTCCAGGGGAAAGCTATGGCTACACCTTC. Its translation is CASSVAPGESYGYTF. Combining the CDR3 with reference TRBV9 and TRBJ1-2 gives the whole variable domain DSGVTQTPKHLITATGQRVTLRCSPRSGDLSVYWYQQSLDQGLQFLIQYYNGEERAKGNILERFSAQQFPDLHSELNLSSLELGDSALYFCASSVAPGESYGYTFGSGTRLTVV.

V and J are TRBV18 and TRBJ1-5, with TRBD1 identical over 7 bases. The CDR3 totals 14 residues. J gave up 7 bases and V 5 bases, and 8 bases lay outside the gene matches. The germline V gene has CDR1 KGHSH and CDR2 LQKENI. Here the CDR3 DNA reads TGTGCCAGCTCAACACAGGGGATCATGCAGCCCCAGCATTTT. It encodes CASSTQGIMQPQHF. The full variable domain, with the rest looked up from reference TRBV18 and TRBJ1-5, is NAGVMQNPRHLVRRRGQEARLRCSPMKGHSHVYWYRQLPEEGLKFMVYLQKENIIDESGMPKERFSAEFPKEGPSILRIQQVVRGDSAAYFCASSTQGIMQPQHFGDGTRLSIL.

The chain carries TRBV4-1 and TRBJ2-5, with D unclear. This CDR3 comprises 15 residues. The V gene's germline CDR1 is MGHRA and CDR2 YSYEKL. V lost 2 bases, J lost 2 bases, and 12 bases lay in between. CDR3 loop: CASSQPRQVQETQYF. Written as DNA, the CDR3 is TGCGCCAGCAGCCAACCTCGGCAGGTACAAGAGACCCAGTACTTC.

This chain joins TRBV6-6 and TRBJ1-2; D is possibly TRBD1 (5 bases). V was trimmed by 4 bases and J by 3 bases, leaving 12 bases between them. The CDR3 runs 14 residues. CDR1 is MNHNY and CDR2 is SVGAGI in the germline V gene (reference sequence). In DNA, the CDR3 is TGTGCCAGCAGTTCCCCAGCCAGGGACTATGGCTACACCTTC. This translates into CASSSPARDYGYTF.

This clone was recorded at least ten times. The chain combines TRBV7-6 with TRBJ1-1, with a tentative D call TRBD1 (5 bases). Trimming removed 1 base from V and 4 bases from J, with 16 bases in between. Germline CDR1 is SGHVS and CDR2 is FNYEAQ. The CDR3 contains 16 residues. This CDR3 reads CASSLVGREASTEAFF. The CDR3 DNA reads TGTGCCAGCAGCTTAGTGGGCAGGGAGGCTTCCACTGAAGCTTTCTTT.

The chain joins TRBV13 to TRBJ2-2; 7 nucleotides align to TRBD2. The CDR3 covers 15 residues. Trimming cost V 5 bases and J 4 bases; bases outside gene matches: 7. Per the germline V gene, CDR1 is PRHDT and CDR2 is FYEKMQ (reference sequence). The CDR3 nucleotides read TGTGCCAGCAGCCCTGGCGGGAGTTCCACCGGGGAGCTGTTTTTT. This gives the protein CASSPGGSSTGELFF.

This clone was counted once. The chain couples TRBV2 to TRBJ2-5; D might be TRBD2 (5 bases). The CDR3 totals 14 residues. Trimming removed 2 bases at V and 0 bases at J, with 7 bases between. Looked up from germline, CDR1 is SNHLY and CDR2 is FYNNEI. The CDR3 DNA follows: TGTGCCAGCAGTGAATCGGGATACCAAGAGACCCAGTACTTC. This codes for CASSESGYQETQYF. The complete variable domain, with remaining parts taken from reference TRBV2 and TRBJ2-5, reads EPEVTQTPSHQVTQMGQEVILRCVPISNHLYFYWYRQILGQKVEFLVSFYNNEISEKSEIFDDQFSVERPDGSNFTLKIRSTKLEDSAMYFCASSESGYQETQYFGPGTRLLVL.

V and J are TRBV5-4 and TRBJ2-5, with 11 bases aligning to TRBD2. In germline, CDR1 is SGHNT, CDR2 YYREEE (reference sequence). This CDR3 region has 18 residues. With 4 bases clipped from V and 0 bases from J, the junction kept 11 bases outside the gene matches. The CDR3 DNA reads TGTGCCAGCAGCAACCCAGGCGCTAGCGGGGGGTACCAAGAGACCCAGTACTTC. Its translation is CASSNPGASGGYQETQYF.

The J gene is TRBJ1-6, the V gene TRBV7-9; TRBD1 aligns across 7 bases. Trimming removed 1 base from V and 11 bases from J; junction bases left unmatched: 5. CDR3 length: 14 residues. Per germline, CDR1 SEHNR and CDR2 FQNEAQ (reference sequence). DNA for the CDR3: TGTGCCAGCAGCTTAGACAGGGGATATGCACCCCTCCACTTT. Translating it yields CASSLDRGYAPLHF. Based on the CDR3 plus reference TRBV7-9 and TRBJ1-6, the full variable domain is DTGVSQNPRHKITKRGQNVTFRCDPISEHNRLYWYRQTLGQGPEFLTYFQNEAQLEKSRLLSDRFSAERPKGSFSTLEIQRTEQGDSAMYLCASSLDRGYAPLHFGNGTRLTVT.

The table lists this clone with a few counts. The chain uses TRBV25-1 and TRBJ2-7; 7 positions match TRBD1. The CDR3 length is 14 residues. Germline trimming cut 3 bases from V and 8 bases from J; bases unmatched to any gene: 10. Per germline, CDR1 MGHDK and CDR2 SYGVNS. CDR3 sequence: CASSDRDSPGKQYF. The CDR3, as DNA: TGTGCCAGCAGTGATCGGGACAGCCCTGGCAAGCAGTACTTC.

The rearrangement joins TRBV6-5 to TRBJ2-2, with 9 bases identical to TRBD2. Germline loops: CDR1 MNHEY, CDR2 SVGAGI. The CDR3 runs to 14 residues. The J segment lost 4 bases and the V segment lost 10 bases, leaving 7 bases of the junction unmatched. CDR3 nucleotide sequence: TGTGCCACCAGAGCGGGGGGCTCCACCGGGGAGCTGTTTTTT. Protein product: CATRAGGSTGELFF.

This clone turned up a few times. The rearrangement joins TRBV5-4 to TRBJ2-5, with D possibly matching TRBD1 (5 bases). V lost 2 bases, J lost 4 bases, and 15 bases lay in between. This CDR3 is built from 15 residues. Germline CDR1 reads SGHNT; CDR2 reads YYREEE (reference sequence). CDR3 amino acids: CASSLDSGRSETQYF. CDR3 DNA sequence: TGTGCCAGCAGCTTAGACTCAGGGCGATCAGAGACCCAGTACTTC. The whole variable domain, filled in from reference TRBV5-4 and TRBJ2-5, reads ETGVTQSPTHLIKTRGQQVTLRCSSQSGHNTVSWYQQALGQGPQFIFQYYREEENGRGNFPPRFSGLQFPNYSSELNVNALELDDSALYLCASSLDSGRSETQYFGPGTRLLVL.

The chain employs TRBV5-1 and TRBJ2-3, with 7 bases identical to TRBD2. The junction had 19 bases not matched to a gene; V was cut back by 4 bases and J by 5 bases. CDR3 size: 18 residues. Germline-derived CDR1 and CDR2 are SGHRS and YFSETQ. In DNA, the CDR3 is TGCGCCAGCAGCCCGGCACAGCGGGGTCTTATTAGGGGAGATACGCAGTATTTT. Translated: CASSPAQRGLIRGDTQYF.

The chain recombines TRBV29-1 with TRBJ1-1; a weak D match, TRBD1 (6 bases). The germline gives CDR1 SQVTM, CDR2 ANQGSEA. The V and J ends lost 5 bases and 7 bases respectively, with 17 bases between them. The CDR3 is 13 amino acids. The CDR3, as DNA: TGCAGCGTTAACGCTGACAGGTTGAATGAAGCTTTCTTT. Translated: CSVNADRLNEAFF.

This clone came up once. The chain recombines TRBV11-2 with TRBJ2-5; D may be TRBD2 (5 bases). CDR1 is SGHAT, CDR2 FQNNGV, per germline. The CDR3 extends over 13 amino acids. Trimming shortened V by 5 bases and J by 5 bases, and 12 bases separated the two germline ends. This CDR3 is CASSPSPGETQYF. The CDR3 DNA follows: TGTGCCAGCAGCCCCAGTCCGGGGGAGACCCAGTACTTC.

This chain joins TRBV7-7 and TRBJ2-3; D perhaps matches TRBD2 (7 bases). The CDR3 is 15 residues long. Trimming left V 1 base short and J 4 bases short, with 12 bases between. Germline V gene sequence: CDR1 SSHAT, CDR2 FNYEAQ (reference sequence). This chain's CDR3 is CASSLDAGAPDTQYF. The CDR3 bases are TGTGCCAGCAGCTTAGACGCGGGGGCGCCAGATACGCAGTATTTT.

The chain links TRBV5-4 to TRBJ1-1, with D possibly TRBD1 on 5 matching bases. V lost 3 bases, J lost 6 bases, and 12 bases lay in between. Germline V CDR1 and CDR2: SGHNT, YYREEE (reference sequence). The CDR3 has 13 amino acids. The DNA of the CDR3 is TGTGCCAGCAGCTCGTGGTCGGGGGCTGAAGCTTTCTTT. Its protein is CASSSWSGAEAFF.

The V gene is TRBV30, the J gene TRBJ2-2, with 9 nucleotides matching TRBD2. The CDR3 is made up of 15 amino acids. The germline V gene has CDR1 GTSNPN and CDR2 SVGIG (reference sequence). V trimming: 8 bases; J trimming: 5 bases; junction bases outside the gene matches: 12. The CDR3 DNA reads TGTGCCCGGGAAAGGGCTAGCGGGAAAACCGGGGAGCTGTTTTTT. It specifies CARERASGKTGELFF. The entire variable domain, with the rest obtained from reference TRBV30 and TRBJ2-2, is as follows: SQTIHQWPATLVQPVGSPLSLECTVEGTSNPNLYWYRQAAGRGLQLLFYSVGIGQISSEVPQNLSASRPQDRQFILSSKKLLLSDSGFYLCARERASGKTGELFFGEGSRLTVL.

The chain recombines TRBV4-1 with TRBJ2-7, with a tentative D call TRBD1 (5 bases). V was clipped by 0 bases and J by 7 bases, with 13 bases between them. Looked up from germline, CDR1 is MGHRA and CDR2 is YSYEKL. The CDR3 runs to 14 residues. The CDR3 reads CASSQEVTPGEQYF. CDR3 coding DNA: TGCGCCAGCAGCCAAGAGGTTACCCCAGGGGAGCAGTACTTC.

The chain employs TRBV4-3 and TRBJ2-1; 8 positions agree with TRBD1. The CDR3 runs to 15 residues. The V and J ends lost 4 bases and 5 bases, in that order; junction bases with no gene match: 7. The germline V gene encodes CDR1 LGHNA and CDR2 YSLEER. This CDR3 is CASSLDDRGNNEQFF. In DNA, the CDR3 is TGCGCCAGCAGCCTAGACGACAGGGGCAACAATGAGCAGTTCTTC.

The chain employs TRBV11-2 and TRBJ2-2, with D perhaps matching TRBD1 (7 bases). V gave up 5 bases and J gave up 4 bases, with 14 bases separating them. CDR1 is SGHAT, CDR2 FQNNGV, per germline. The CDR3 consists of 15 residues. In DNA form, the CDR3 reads TGTGCCAGCAGCGCAGGGGGGCTCGGCACCGGGGAGCTGTTTTTT. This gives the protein CASSAGGLGTGELFF.